The 26 T cell receptor beta chains reported below all come from one sample, sequenced in a study of T cell responses to AZD1222 COVID-19 vaccine listed by TCRdb under 2021. Sample time point, as interpreted from the label and publication: baseline before first vaccination. Library method: the immunoSEQ multiplex PCR assay. As stored in TCRdb, this immuneACCESS dataset retains in-frame rearrangements with V and J assigned. A fraction of the clones does not appear; measured against another copy, unresolved V genes explain less than half of the discrepancy, and the remainder lacks a known reason. The sample includes 80,000 to 100,000 clones, with over 75% observed a single time. The ten largest account for under 6.5% of the sample. Sequenced material: peripheral blood, taken on day 0 of AZD1222 vaccination. These receptors all stem from an adult in good health.

The V and J genes are TRBV28 and TRBJ1-3; a possible D gene is TRBD1 (6 bases). Germline V CDR1 and CDR2: MDHEN, SYDVKM. The CDR3 has 14 amino acids. Trimming took 6 bases from V and 1 from J, leaving 10 bases between them. CDR3 sequence (DNA): TGTGCCAGCAGAATAACAGGGTCTGGAAACACCATATATTTT. It yields the protein CASRITGSGNTIYF. Looking up the rest from reference TRBV28 and TRBJ1-3 gives the full variable domain: DVKVTQSSRYLVKRTGEKVFLECVQDMDHENMFWYRQDPGLGLRLIYFSYDVKMKEKGDIPEGYSVSREKKERFSLILESASTNQTSMYLCASRITGSGNTIYFGEGSWLTVV.

Here the CDR3 DNA reads TGCGCCAGCAGCTTGGGACAGGGGGCCTACGAGCAGTACTTC. Its translation: CASSLGQGAYEQYF. The rearrangement links TRBV5-1 to TRBJ2-7; 9 bases match TRBD1. Germline trimming cut 0 bases from V and 2 bases from J; bases unmatched to any gene: 0. This CDR3 is built from 14 residues. Germline-derived CDR1 and CDR2 are SGHRS and YFSETQ.

The genes are TRBV19 and TRBJ1-1, with D perhaps TRBD1 (5 bases). V was cut by 0 bases and J by 5 bases, with 7 bases left in between. CDR3 length: 13 amino acids. Germline lookup yields CDR1 LNHDA and CDR2 SQIVND (reference sequence). The CDR3 region has the DNA TGTGCCAGTAGTATAGAGAGGGGAACTGAAGCTTTCTTT. Translated, it gives CASSIERGTEAFF.

J is TRBJ1-5 and V is TRBV6-5; maybe TRBD1 (6 bases). Trimming removed 2 bases at V and 1 base at J, with 9 bases between. Germline V gene sequence: CDR1 MNHEY, CDR2 SVGAGI. The CDR3 has 15 amino acids. Here the CDR3 DNA reads TGTGCCAGCAGTTACCTACAGGGAAGCAATCAGCCCCAGCATTTT. This translates into CASSYLQGSNQPQHF.

The genes are TRBV4-2 and TRBJ2-7; D is unresolved. CDR3 length equals 15 residues. Germline-derived CDR1 and CDR2 are LGHNA and YNFKEQ. Trimming pared 0 bases from V and 2 bases from J, leaving 11 bases between. CDR3 amino acids: CASSQEVGSTYEQYF. The DNA for the CDR3 is TGTGCCAGCAGCCAAGAAGTAGGCTCGACCTACGAGCAGTACTTC.

The count of this clone is one. The chain uses TRBV7-2 and TRBJ1-1; weak D call: TRBD1 (5 bases). The CDR3 runs 13 residues. Germline V gene data show CDR1 as SGHTA and CDR2 as FQGNSA. The V and J ends lost 5 bases and 3 bases respectively, with 10 bases between them. The CDR3 loop reads CASSRTGDTEAFF. CDR3 sequence (DNA): TGTGCCAGCAGCCGAACAGGAGACACTGAAGCTTTCTTT.

The J gene is TRBJ2-3, the V gene TRBV3-1 (or the pseudogene TRBV3-2), with D tentatively TRBD2 (5 bases). Germline CDR1 reads LGHDT; CDR2 reads YNNKEL (reference sequence). Trimming stripped 4 bases from V and 2 bases from J, with 16 bases between. This CDR3 is 16 amino acids long. The CDR3 sequence is CASSPMGGSPTDTQYF. The DNA for the CDR3 is TGTGCCAGCAGCCCTATGGGCGGGTCCCCCACAGATACGCAGTATTTT.

This sequence joins TRBV15 and TRBJ1-5; D not resolved. The V end was cut by 3 bases, the J end by 11 bases, with 11 bases between. Germline V gene lookup returns CDR1 LNHNV and CDR2 YYDKDF (reference sequence). The CDR3 has 12 amino acids. CDR3 nucleotide sequence: TGTGCCACCAGCAGTCCGACATATTCCCAGCATTTT. Encoded protein: CATSSPTYSQHF.

The chain has TRBV28 and TRBJ2-7; D is possibly TRBD1 (5 bases). Trimming cost V 7 bases and J 4 bases, with 17 bases left between them. The CDR3 is 14 residues long. The germline CDR1 and CDR2 sequences are MDHEN and SYDVKM. In nucleotides, the CDR3 is TGTGCCAGCACCCGGACATTAGGGCATTACGAGCAGTACTTC. The encoded protein is CASTRTLGHYEQYF.

V gene TRBV7-9 combines with J gene TRBJ2-2, with 7 nucleotides matching TRBD1. The CDR3 loop spans 16 amino acids. The V segment lost 10 bases and the J segment 7 bases; nucleotides outside the gene matches: 18. CDR1 and CDR2 from the germline V gene are SEHNR and FQNEAQ (reference sequence). The CDR3 is CATYIGQAVYGGELFF. Written as DNA, the CDR3 is TGTGCCACCTACATAGGACAGGCGGTTTATGGCGGGGAGCTGTTTTTT.

The gene calls are TRBV5-1 and TRBJ1-6; D might be TRBD1 (5 bases). Trimming pared 5 bases from V and 9 bases from J, leaving 12 bases between. CDR3 length: 13 amino acids. Germline-derived CDR1 and CDR2 are SGHRS and YFSETQ. CDR3 loop: CASSPVGLSPLHF. The CDR3 bases are TGCGCCAGCAGTCCGGTGGGGCTTTCACCCCTCCACTTT.

The V gene is TRBV12-2, the J gene TRBJ2-7; the listed D gene, TRBD1, was not tested against the DNA. TRBV12-2 is recorded as a pseudogene. The CDR3 loop spans 13 amino acids. The CDR3 here is CASLEDRYHEQYF. CDR3 sequence (DNA): TGTGCAAGTCTCGAAGACAGGTACCACGAGCAGTACTTC.

This clone appeared once. CDR3 nucleotide sequence: TGTGCCAGCAGCATGCGAGGACAGGGGGATTCCTATGGCTACACCTTC. Translated, it gives CASSMRGQGDSYGYTF. The gene calls are TRBV5-6 and TRBJ1-2, with 10 positions matching TRBD1. Germline CDR1 and CDR2: SGHDT and YYEEEE. Losses at the gene ends were 4 bases for V and 4 bases for J; bases not matched to a gene: 10. The CDR3 extends over 16 amino acids.

The chain carries TRBV5-1 and TRBJ1-1; D ambiguous. The ends were cut back, 4 bases at V and 4 bases at J, with 17 bases in the middle. Germline-derived CDR1 and CDR2 are SGHRS and YFSETQ. This CDR3 region has 15 residues. The chain's CDR3 is CASSPATARGTEAFF. CDR3 nucleotides: TGCGCCAGCAGCCCCGCAACAGCACGGGGCACTGAAGCTTTCTTT.

V gene TRBV19 combines with J gene TRBJ2-5, with 12 positions matching TRBD2. CDR3 size: 18 residues. CDR1 LNHDA and CDR2 SQIVND come from the germline V gene (reference sequence). The junction had 13 bases not matched to a gene; V was cut back by 3 bases and J by 5 bases. DNA for the CDR3: TGTGCCAGTAGTATGAGGTCTAGCGGGAGGGGCTCCAGGGAGACCCAGTACTTC. Its protein product is CASSMRSSGRGSRETQYF.

The J gene is TRBJ2-2, the V gene TRBV6-2 or TRBV6-3; 7 bases are a match to TRBD2. There are 18 residues in the CDR3. V lost 0 bases, J lost 1 base, and 8 bases stayed unmatched. Per the germline V gene, CDR1 is MNHEY and CDR2 is SVGEGT. In DNA, the CDR3 is TGTGCCAGCAGTTACTCCCTATCACTAGCGCGGAACACCGGGGAGCTGTTTTTT. It encodes CASSYSLSLARNTGELFF.

The chain recombines TRBV7-2 with TRBJ2-2; D may match TRBD1 or TRBD2 (5 bases each). Germline loops: CDR1 SGHTA, CDR2 FQGNSA. V was clipped by 5 bases and J by 7 bases, with 20 bases between them. This CDR3 contains 16 residues. CDR3 nucleotide sequence: TGTGCCAGCAGCCCCTCGGGGCCCCGAACGGGCGGGGAGCTGTTTTTT. It codes for CASSPSGPRTGGELFF.

The chain combines TRBV27 with TRBJ1-5; D is unclear. The CDR3 totals 16 residues. Per the germline V gene, CDR1 is MNHEY and CDR2 is SMNVEV (reference sequence). V lost 4 bases and J lost 0, with 13 bases in between. The DNA for the CDR3 is TGTGCCAGCAGTTACCGGGGAGGCGATAGCAATCAGCCCCAGCATTTT. This gives the protein CASSYRGGDSNQPQHF.

The chain combines TRBV5-1 with TRBJ2-3; 10 nucleotides match TRBD2. The V and J ends lost 4 bases and 6 bases, in that order; junction bases with no gene match: 11. The CDR3 is made up of 16 amino acids. Germline CDR1 SGHRS, CDR2 YFSETQ. CDR3 sequence: CASSRRTAGGRDTQYF. The CDR3 DNA reads TGCGCCAGCAGCCGAAGAACAGCGGGAGGGCGGGATACGCAGTATTTT.

This clone qualifies as medium-sized (0.01 to 0.1%). J is TRBJ2-3 and V is TRBV19; the match to TRBD1 covers 7 bases. Germline assignment: CDR1 LNHDA and CDR2 SQIVND (reference sequence). V gave up 6 bases and J gave up 2 bases; unmatched junction bases: 8. The CDR3 covers 15 residues. This chain's CDR3 is CASRGGRGATDTQYF. The DNA for the CDR3 is TGTGCCAGTAGAGGGGGCCGGGGAGCCACAGATACGCAGTATTTT.

The chain links TRBV7-9 to TRBJ2-7; the D gene is possibly TRBD1 (6 bases). The ends were cut back, 5 bases at V and 4 bases at J, with 18 bases in the middle. The germline V gene encodes CDR1 SEHNR and CDR2 FQNEAQ (reference sequence). The CDR3 length is 15 residues. The CDR3 DNA follows: TGTGCCAGCAGCCCGCCGGGACAACCCCGTTACGAGCAGTACTTC. Protein sequence: CASSPPGQPRYEQYF.

This chain uses TRBV7-2 with TRBJ2-1; 15 positions agree with TRBD2. Germline-derived CDR1 and CDR2 are SGHTA and FQGNSA. This CDR3 is 16 amino acids long. V shed 1 base and J 12 bases; nucleotides not matched to a gene: 7. CDR3 in amino acids: CASSLVGGLAGGGQFF. The CDR3 nucleotides read TGTGCCAGCAGCTTAGTTGGGGGACTAGCGGGAGGAGGGCAGTTCTTC. Full variable domain (rest looked up from reference TRBV7-2 and TRBJ2-1): GAGVSQSPSNKVTEKGKDVELRCDPISGHTALYWYRQSLGQGLEFLIYFQGNSAPDKSGLPSDRFSAERTGGSVSTLTIQRTQQEDSAVYLCASSLVGGLAGGGQFFGPGTRLTVL.

The gene calls are TRBV9 and TRBJ2-2, with 12 bases fitting TRBD2. This CDR3 is built from 18 residues. CDR1 is SGDLS and CDR2 is YYNGEE in the germline V gene. J gave up 7 bases and V 0 bases, and 10 bases lay outside the gene matches. CDR3 protein: CASSVGASGRAESGELFF. The DNA for the CDR3 is TGTGCCAGCAGCGTAGGCGCTAGCGGGAGGGCCGAAAGCGGGGAGCTGTTTTTT.

The chain employs TRBV5-5 and TRBJ2-5; D might be TRBD2 (6 bases). The V end lost 0 bases, the J end lost 5 bases, and 11 bases lay between the germline ends. Germline loops: CDR1 SGHKS, CDR2 YYEKEE (reference sequence). CDR3 length equals 14 residues. The CDR3 reads CASSLVQGGETQYF. CDR3 nucleotides: TGTGCCAGCAGCTTGGTGCAGGGAGGCGAGACCCAGTACTTC.

This chain joins TRBV5-4 and TRBJ2-5; TRBD2 is a possible D gene (6 bases). Germline V gene data show CDR1 as SGHNT and CDR2 as YYREEE (reference sequence). The CDR3 has 15 residues. Trimming stripped 2 bases from V and 5 bases from J, with 16 bases between. The CDR3 here is CASSLGGAAQETQYF. The CDR3 bases are TGTGCCAGCAGCTTAGGAGGGGCCGCTCAGGAGACCCAGTACTTC.

The chain couples TRBV18 to TRBJ2-7, with 10 nucleotides matching TRBD2. Losses at the gene ends were 5 bases for V and 4 bases for J; bases not matched to a gene: 5. The length of the CDR3 is 14 residues. Germline V gene data show CDR1 as KGHSH and CDR2 as LQKENI. DNA for the CDR3: TGTGCCAGCTCAGAAGCGGGAGGGCCGTACGAGCAGTACTTC. Translation: CASSEAGGPYEQYF.